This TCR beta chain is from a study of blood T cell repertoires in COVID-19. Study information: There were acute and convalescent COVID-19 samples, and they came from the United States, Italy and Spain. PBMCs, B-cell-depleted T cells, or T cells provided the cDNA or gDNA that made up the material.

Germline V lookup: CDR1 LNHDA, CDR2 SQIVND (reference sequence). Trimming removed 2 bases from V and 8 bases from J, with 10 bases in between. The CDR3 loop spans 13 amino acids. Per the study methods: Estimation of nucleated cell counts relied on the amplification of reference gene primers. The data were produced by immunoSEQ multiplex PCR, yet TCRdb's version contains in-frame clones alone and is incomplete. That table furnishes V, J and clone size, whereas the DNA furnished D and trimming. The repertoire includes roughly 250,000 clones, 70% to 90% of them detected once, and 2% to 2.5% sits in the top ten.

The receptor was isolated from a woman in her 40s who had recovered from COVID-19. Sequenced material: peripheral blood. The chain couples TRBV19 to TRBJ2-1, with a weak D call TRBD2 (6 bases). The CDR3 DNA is TGTGCCAGTAGTATAACGGGGGTGGATGAGCAGTTCTTC. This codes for CASSITGVDEQFF.